This T cell receptor beta chain emerged from a study of response to subunit inactivated influenza vaccine. Study-wide findings and caveats: Each seasonal influenza vaccination, the authors suggested, recruits few new T cells.

MiXCR, run by TCRdb on the RT-PCR reads, gives a single entry per CDR3 protein. The sample records some 500,000 distinct CDR3 sequences, 16% being singletons. Notes on this clonotype: Its antigen is currently unknown.

V was cut by 4 bases and J by 4 bases, with 14 bases left in between. The CDR3 sequence is 14 residues long. From germline, CDR1 is SGHRS and CDR2 YFSETQ. The sequencing here drew on CD4+ T cells sorted from PBMCs, taken about 23 months after vaccination. The source is a man aged 50 to 69 who received an inactivated influenza vaccine. The chain combines TRBV5-1 with TRBJ2-5; D assignment may be TRBD1 or TRBD2 (6 bases each). CDR3 nucleotides: TGCGCCAGCAGCCCGGGGGCGGGTTCAGAGACCCAGTACTTC. It specifies CASSPGAGSETQYF.